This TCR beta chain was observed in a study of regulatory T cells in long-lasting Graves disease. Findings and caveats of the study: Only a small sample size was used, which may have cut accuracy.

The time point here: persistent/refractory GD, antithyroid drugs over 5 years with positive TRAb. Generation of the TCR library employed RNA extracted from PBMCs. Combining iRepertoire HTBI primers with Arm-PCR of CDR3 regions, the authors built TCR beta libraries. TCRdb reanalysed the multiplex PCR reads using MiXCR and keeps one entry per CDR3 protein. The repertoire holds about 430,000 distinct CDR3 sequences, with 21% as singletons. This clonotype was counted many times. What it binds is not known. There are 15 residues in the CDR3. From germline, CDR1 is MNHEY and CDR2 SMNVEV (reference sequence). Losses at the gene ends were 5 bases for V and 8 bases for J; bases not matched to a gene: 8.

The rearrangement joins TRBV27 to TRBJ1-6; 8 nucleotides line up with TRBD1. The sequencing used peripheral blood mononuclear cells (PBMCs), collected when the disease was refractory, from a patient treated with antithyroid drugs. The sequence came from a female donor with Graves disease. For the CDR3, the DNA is TGTGCCAGCAGTCTAATGGACAGGGTGGATTCACCCCTCCACTTT. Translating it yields CASSLMDRVDSPLHF.